The rows below give T cell receptor beta chains drawn from one sample of a study of tumor and adjacent non-tumor tissue in lung cancer. TCRdb independently ran MiXCR on the multiplex PCR reads; one entry per CDR3 protein. The data contain approximately 47,000 distinct CDR3 sequences, less than 70% of them seen just once; the ten biggest clones take up roughly 31%. The sample consisted of distant non-tumor lung tissue. All receptors derive from an older woman with non-small cell lung cancer. Both conserved end residues are part of each CDR3. Each record gives: CDR3 DNA, CDR3 protein, J gene, V gene, clone size, D gene. D genes are given only for firm matches. Some rows have no size entry. The others give once, few or many, or a class for an expanded clone.

TGTGCCAGCTTAGTATCGAACGGTTACGAGCAGTACTTC CASLVSNGYEQYF TRBJ2-7 TRBV11-1 - -
TGTTCCAGCAGTGGGGGCGCTAGCGTCCTCTACGAGCAATACTTC CSSSGGASVLYEQYF TRBJ2-7 TRBV6-1 - -
TGCAGCGTTCGACTAAATTCGGTCAATGAGCAACTCTTC CSVRLNSVNEQLF TRBJ2-1 TRBV29-1 once -
TGTGCCAGCAGTGACCGACACACCTACGTGCAGTACTTC CASSDRHTYVQYF TRBJ2-7 TRBV6-1 - -
TGTGCCAGCAGCGACAAGAGGGATTATGGCTACACCTTC CASSDKRDYGYTF TRBJ1-2 TRBV6-6 many -
TGCAGCGGGGTCCTAGGGGAGTCCCTATCCTACGAGGAGTACTTC CSGVLGESLSYEEYF TRBJ2-7 TRBV29-1 - -
TGCAGCGCTCGACTAAATTCGGTCGATGAGCAGTTCTTC CSARLNSVDEQFF TRBJ2-1 TRBV29-1 - -
TGCGCCAGCGGCCAAGACAGGGGGCGGTTATCTGAAGCTTTCTTT CASGQDRGRLSEAFF TRBJ1-1 TRBV4-1 - TRBD1
TGTGCCAGCAGTTACTCTCTAGCGGCTAGGATAGATACGCAGTATTTT CASSYSLAARIDTQYF TRBJ2-3 TRBV6-5 - TRBD2
TGTGTCAGCAGTTTGGGGCGCGCATGCTCCTACGAGCAGTACTTC CVSSLGRACSYEQYF TRBJ2-7 TRBV12-3/TRBV12-4 - -
TGTGCCAGCTCACCACAGGGTAGCAATCAGCCCCAGCATTTT CASSPQGSNQPQHF TRBJ1-5 TRBV18 - -
TGTGCCAGCAGTATACAGAGGGCCATTGAAGCTTTCTTT CASSIQRAIEAFF TRBJ1-1 TRBV6-5 - -
TGTGCCAGCAGTTGGGAGTCCTACGAGCAGTACTTC CASSWESYEQYF TRBJ2-7 TRBV6-6 many -
TGTGCCATCAGTGACCCAGACATCAGGGACCACCTAGCGTGGTCCTACAATGAGCAGTTCTTC CAISDPDIRDHLAWSYNEQFF TRBJ2-1 TRBV10-3 - -
TGTGTCAGCAGGGCCTATGGGGCCCCCCACTTT CVSRAYGAPHF TRBJ1-6 TRBV6-5 - -
TGCAGCGTCGTTGCGGGCACCTATGGCTACATCTTC CSVVAGTYGYIF TRBJ1-2 TRBV29-1 - -
TGTGTCAGCAGCACTTCACTAGCGCCCGAGACCCAATACTTC CVSSTSLAPETQYF TRBJ2-5 TRBV5-4 - TRBD2
TGTACCAGCAGTGGGTGTGTTAGCGACAGCTCCCACGAGCAGTACTTC CTSSGCVSDSSHEQYF TRBJ2-7 TRBV6-1 - -
TGTGCCAGCAGCCCGACAGGGGGCTTCGAAAAACTGTTTTTT CASSPTGGFEKLFF TRBJ1-4 TRBV12-3/TRBV12-4 - TRBD1
TGTGCCTGGAGTGCTAGAGTTGGGTTGCCCAACAATGAGCAGTTCTTC CAWSARVGLPNNEQFF TRBJ2-1 TRBV30 many -
TGTGCCAGCAGTTACAAGGTGGGGAACTATGGCTACACCTTC CASSYKVGNYGYTF TRBJ1-2 TRBV6-5 - -
TGTGCCTGGAGGCTACAGGGGAACACCGGGGAGCTGTTTTTT CAWRLQGNTGELFF TRBJ2-2 TRBV30 many -
TGCAGTGCTGTAGGGGCTGCCCAGGAGACCCAGTACTTC CSAVGAAQETQYF TRBJ2-5 TRBV20-1 few -
TGCGCCAGCAATGGGTGGAGCACTATGAACACTGAAGCTTTCTTT CASNGWSTMNTEAFF TRBJ1-1 TRBV10-2 - -